This entry describes one TCR beta chain. This entry comes from a study of shared T cell receptors in the human thymus. Clones were read by immunoSEQ multiplex PCR, and TCRdb kept only the in-frame ones, dropping some. The sample holds 500,000 to 750,000 clones, 70% to 90% seen once. The CDR3 covers 15 residues. V trimming: 0 bases; J trimming: 5 bases; junction bases outside the gene matches: 6. Germline assignment: CDR1 SGHRS and CDR2 YFSETQ. This sample was also put to use in a study of human thymus T cells. This second study says: All donors were healthy Finnish infants who were undergoing corrective surgery to treat congenital heart defects. Corrective heart surgery yielded resections, and these provided the thymus tissue. Thymic and blood repertoires showed apparently biased V and J gene usage. Unrelated individuals reportedly shared highly overlapping thymic TCR repertoires.

This chain uses TRBV5-1 with TRBJ2-7, with 9 bases matching TRBD2. The clonotype comes from a boy younger than two with a congenital heart defect. Source material: thymocytes. CDR3 DNA: TGCGCCAGCAGCTTGGGAGGCGGGGGGGCCCACGAGCAGTACTTC. It is translated as CASSLGGGGAHEQYF.